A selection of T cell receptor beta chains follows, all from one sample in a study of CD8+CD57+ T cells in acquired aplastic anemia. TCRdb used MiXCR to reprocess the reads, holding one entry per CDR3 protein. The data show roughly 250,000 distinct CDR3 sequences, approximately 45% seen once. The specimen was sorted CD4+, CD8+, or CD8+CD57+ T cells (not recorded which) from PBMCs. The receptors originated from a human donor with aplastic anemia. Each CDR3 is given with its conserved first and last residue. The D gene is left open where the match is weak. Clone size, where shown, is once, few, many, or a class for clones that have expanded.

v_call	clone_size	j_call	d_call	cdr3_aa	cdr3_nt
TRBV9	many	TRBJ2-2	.	CASSARGQLNTGELFF	TGTGCCAGCAGCGCGCGGGGACAGTTAAACACCGGGGAGCTGTTTTTT
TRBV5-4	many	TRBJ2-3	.	CASSLGLAFTDTQYF	TGTGCCAGCAGCTTGGGACTCGCCTTCACAGATACGCAGTATTTT
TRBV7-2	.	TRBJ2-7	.	CASSLSAGQLFEQYF	TGTGCCAGCAGCTTATCAGCGGGACAGCTCTTCGAGCAGTACTTC
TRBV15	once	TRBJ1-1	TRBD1	CATATGREAFF	TGTGCCACCGCGACAGGGAGAGAAGCTTTCTTT
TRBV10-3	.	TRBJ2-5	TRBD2	CAISIGLAGGQETQYF	TGTGCCATCAGTATCGGGCTAGCGGGGGGACAAGAGACCCAGTACTTC
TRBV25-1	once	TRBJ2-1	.	CARFPPGTSYNEQFF	TGTGCCCGTTTCCCACCGGGCACATCCTACAATGAGCAGTTCTTC
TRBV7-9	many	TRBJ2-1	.	CASSLGTSVSYNEQFF	TGTGCCAGCAGCCTGGGCACGAGTGTCTCCTACAATGAGCAGTTCTTC
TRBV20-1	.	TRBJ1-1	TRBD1	CSAIPTGNLEAFF	TGCAGTGCTATACCGACAGGGAACCTTGAAGCTTTCTTT
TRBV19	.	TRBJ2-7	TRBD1	CATPRDSYEQYF	TGTGCCACCCCTAGGGACAGTTACGAGCAGTACTTC
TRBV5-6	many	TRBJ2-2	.	CASSPPVSNGELFF	TGTGCCAGCAGCCCCCCAGTGAGCAACGGGGAGCTGTTTTTT
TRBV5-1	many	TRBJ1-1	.	CASSLGGARNTEAFF	TGCGCCAGCAGCTTGGGGGGGGCGCGGAACACTGAAGCTTTCTTT
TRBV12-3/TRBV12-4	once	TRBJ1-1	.	CASSFGPSNTEAFF	TGTGCCAGCAGTTTCGGCCCGTCGAACACTGAAGCTTTCTTT
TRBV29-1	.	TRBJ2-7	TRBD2	CSAKGRGAEYEQYF	TGCAGCGCTAAGGGGCGGGGGGCCGAGTACGAGCAGTACTTC
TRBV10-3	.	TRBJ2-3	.	CAISISNTDTQYF	TGTGCCATCAGCATCTCTAACACAGATACGCAGTATTTT
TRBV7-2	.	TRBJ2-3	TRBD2	CASSLGAGDDTQYF	TGTGCCAGCAGCTTAGGAGCGGGAGACGATACGCAGTATTTT
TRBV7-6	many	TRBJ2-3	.	CASSLFAGTQYF	TGTGCCAGCAGCTTATTCGCGGGGACGCAGTATTTT
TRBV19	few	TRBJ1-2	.	CASSIDRYYGYTF	TGTGCCAGTAGTATAGACAGATACTATGGCTACACCTTC
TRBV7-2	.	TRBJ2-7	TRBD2	CASSFLAGPYEQYF	TGTGCCAGCAGCTTTCTAGCGGGCCCCTACGAGCAGTACTTC
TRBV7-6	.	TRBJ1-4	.	CASSSTGKEDEKLFF	TGTGCCAGCAGCAGTACAGGGAAGGAAGATGAAAAACTGTTTTTT
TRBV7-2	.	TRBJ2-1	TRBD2	CASSLERGSSYNEQFF	TGTGCCAGCAGCTTAGAGCGGGGAAGCTCCTACAATGAGCAGTTCTTC
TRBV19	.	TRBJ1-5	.	CASSIPGGAAYNQPQHF	TGTGCCAGTAGTATCCCGGGGGGGGCGGCCTACAATCAGCCCCAGCATTTT
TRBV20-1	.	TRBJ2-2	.	CSASGIQTGELFF	TGCAGTGCTAGCGGGATTCAGACCGGGGAGCTGTTTTTT
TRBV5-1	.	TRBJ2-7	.	CASSWGPSSYEQYF	TGTGCCAGCAGCTGGGGACCGAGTTCCTACGAGCAGTACTTC
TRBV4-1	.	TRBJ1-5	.	CASSQDLGAFGNQPQHF	TGCGCCAGCAGCCAAGATTTGGGGGCTTTTGGCAATCAGCCCCAGCATTTT
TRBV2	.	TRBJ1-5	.	CASTQSNNQPQHF	TGTGCCAGCACACAGTCCAACAATCAGCCCCAGCATTTT